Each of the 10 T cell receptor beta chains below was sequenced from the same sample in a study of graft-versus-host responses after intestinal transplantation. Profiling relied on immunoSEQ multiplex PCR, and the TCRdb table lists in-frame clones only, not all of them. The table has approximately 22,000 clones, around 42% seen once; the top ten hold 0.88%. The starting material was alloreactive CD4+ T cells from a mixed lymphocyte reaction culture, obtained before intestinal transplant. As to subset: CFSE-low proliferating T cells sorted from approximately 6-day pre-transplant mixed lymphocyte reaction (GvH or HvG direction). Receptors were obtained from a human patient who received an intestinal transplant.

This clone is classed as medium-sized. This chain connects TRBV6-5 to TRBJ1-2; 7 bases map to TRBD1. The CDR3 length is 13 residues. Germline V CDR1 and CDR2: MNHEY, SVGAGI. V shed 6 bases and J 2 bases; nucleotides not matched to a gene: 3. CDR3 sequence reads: CASRLQGNYGYTF. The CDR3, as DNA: TGTGCCAGCAGATTACAGGGGAACTATGGCTACACCTTC.

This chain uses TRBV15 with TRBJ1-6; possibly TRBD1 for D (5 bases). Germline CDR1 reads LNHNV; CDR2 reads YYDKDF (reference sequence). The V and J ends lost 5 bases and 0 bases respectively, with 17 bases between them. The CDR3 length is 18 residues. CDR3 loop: CATSQIGGESSYNSPLHF. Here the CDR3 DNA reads TGTGCCACCAGCCAAATCGGGGGGGAAAGCTCCTATAATTCACCCCTCCACTTT.

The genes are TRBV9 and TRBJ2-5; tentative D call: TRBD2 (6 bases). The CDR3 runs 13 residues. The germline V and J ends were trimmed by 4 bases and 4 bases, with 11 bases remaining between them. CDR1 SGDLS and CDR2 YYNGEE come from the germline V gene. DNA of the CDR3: TGTGCCAGCAGCACGACCGGGGGAGAGACCCAGTACTTC. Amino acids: CASSTTGGETQYF.

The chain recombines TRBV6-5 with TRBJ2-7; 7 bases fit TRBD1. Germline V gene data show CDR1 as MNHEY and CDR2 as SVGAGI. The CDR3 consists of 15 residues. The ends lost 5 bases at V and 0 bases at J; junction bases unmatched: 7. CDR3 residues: CASSHDRAPSYEQYF. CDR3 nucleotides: TGTGCCAGCAGTCACGACAGGGCCCCCTCCTACGAGCAGTACTTC.

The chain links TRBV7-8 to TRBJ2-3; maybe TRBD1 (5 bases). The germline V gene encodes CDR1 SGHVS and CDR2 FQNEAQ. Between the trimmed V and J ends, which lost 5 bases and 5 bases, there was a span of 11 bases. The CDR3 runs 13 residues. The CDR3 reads CASSVGQGDTQYF. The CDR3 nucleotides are TGTGCCAGCAGCGTAGGCCAGGGAGATACGCAGTATTTT.

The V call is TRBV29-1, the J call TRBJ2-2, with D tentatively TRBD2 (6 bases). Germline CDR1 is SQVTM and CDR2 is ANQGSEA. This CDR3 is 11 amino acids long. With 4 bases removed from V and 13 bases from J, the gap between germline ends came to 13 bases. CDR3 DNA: TGCAGCGTTGGGGGCGGGGTGGGGCTGTTTTTT. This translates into CSVGGGVGLFF.

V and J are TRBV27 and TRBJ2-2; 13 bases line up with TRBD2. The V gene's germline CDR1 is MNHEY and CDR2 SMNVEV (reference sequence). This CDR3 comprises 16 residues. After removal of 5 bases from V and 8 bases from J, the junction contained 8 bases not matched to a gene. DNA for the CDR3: TGTGCCAGCAGTCCTCAACTAGCGGGGGGGCCTGGGGAGCTGTTTTTT. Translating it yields CASSPQLAGGPGELFF.

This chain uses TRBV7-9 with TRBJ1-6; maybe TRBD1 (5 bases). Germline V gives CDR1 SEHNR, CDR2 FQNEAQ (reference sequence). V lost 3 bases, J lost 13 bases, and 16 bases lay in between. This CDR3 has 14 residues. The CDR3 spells CASSFLQTAGPLHF. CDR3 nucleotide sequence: TGTGCCAGCAGCTTTTTACAGACAGCCGGCCCCCTCCACTTT. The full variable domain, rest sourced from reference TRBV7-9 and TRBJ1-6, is DTGVSQNPRHKITKRGQNVTFRCDPISEHNRLYWYRQTLGQGPEFLTYFQNEAQLEKSRLLSDRFSAERPKGSFSTLEIQRTEQGDSAMYLCASSFLQTAGPLHFGNGTRLTVT.

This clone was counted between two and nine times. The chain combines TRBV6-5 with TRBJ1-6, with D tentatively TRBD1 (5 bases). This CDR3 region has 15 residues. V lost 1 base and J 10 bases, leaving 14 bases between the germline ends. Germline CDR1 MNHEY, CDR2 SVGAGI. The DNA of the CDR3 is TGTGCCAGCAGTTACTGGGGGGTTTCGAGGTCACCCCTCCACTTT. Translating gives CASSYWGVSRSPLHF.

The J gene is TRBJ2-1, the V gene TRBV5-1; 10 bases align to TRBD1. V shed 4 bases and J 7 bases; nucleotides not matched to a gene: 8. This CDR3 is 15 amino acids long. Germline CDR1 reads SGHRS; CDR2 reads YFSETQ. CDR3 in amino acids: CASSPDRGLLNEQFF. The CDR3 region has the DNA TGCGCCAGCAGCCCCGACAGGGGGCTTTTGAATGAGCAGTTCTTC.